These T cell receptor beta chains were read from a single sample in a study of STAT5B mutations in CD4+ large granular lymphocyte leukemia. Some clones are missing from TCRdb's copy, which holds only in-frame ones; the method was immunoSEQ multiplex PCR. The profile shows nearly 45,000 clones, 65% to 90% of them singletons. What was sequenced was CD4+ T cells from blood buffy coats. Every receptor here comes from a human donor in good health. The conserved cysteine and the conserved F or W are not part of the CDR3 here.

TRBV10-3 AISVAGEAF
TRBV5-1 ASSLNWGGSQETQY
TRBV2 ASGAHEQY
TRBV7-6 ASSRNQRGDTQY
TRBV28 ASSSSSVNTEAF
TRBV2 ASSEGRGSNQPQH
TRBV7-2 ASSLPAGSTDTQY
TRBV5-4 ASSLEGGYNYGYT
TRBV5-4 ASSLVGTEDTEAF
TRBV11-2 ASSLTEGNTIY
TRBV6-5 ASSPRSDEKLF
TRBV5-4 ASSLGLAGGGQETQY
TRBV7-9 ASSLRVETEAF
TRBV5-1 ASSLAGLAGEGYEQF
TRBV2 ASSEGREGGYEQY
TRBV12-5 ASSSTRNTEAF
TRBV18 ASSPTASYEQY
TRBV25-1 ASSEVVEQF
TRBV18 ASSRHRGATNEKLF
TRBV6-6 ASSHQLAAEQY
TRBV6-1 ASSEIYNEQF
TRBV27 ASSLFGVHEQY
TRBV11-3 ASSLREGEQF
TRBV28 ASSPLQGNTGELF
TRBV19 ASSSRDFLNSGNTIY
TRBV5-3 ARSDLEDRNYT
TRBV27 ASSSRGDSNEKLF
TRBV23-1 ASSNRDRGREQF
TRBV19 ASRILLMNTEAF
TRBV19 ASSPRATNEKLF
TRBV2 ASSERVSMESQPQH
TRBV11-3 ASSLDQSGTTELNEQF
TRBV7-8 ASSSTGGPYEQY
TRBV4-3 ASSQQTGRFNEQF
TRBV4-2 ASSQRQQGTPF
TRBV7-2 ASSSSQRPYNEQF
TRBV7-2 ASSKGTDRYGYT
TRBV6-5 ASSYSTGRETQY
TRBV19 ASSISGTQETQY
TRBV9 ASSGRPGQGYEQY
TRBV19 ASSISGPGYT
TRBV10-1 AGATHRYEQY
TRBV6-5 ASTLYRTNGELF
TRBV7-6 ASNGGGSGTQY
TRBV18 ASSPGTGEDAYNEQF
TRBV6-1 ASSATSDYEQY